This is a list of T cell receptor beta chains from one sample in a study of T cell clones after liver transplantation. Profiled with immunoSEQ multiplex PCR; TCRdb holds only in-frame clones, not every one. The sample lists more than 95,000 clones; about 86% were seen once. The sequences come from CD4+ T cells from blood, collected about 50 months after liver transplant. The receptors were sampled from a human patient who received a liver transplant. The T cells may come from the graft donor. The CDR3 runs from the conserved cysteine through the conserved F or W. The order of the fields is CDR3 protein, CDR3 DNA, V gene, J gene, D gene, clone size. D genes are given only for firm matches. Expanded clones are given a class, and other clones once, few, many or no size at all.

CASRTGTGYEKLFF	TGTGCCAGCCGTACCGGGACAGGGTATGAAAAACTGTTTTTT	TRBV6-1	TRBJ1-4	TRBD1	NA
CASREGVKFGGYTF	TGTGCCAGCAGGGAAGGTGTCAAGTTCGGGGGCTACACCTTC	TRBV6-5	TRBJ1-2	NA	medium-sized
CASSPRTGVWTEAFF	TGTGCCAGCTCACCTAGGACAGGGGTGTGGACTGAAGCTTTCTTT	TRBV18	TRBJ1-1	TRBD1	NA
CSVRGLGTDTQYF	TGCAGCGTCAGAGGACTAGGCACAGATACGCAGTATTTT	TRBV29-1	TRBJ2-3	TRBD2	NA
CAISVSSETYEQYF	TGTGCCATCAGTGTGTCCAGTGAGACCTACGAGCAGTACTTC	TRBV10-3	TRBJ2-7	NA	few
CASSKAQRTARGNEQYF	TGTGCCAGCAGCAAAGCGCAGAGGACAGCGAGGGGGAACGAGCAGTACTTC	TRBV21-1	TRBJ2-7	NA	NA
CASSLTFGGSGANVLTF	TGTGCCAGCAGCTTAACGTTTGGGGGCTCTGGGGCCAACGTCCTGACTTTC	TRBV7-3	TRBJ2-6	NA	NA
CASSYRLAGDNEQFF	TGTGCCAGCAGCTACCGACTAGCGGGGGACAATGAGCAGTTCTTC	TRBV11-1	TRBJ2-1	TRBD2	NA
CASSGDSFIPNQPQHF	TGTGCCAGCAGTGGGGACAGCTTTATTCCCAATCAGCCCCAGCATTTT	TRBV2	TRBJ1-5	TRBD1	NA
CASSELAGVDTQYF	TGCGCCAGCAGTGAGCTAGCGGGGGTAGATACGCAGTATTTT	TRBV10-2	TRBJ2-3	TRBD2	NA
CASSPIPGGGFNQPQHF	TGTGCCAGCTCCCCAATCCCGGGGGGAGGGTTTAATCAGCCCCAGCATTTT	TRBV18	TRBJ1-5	NA	NA
CASNRDRGGSPLHF	TGTGCCAGCAACCGGGACAGGGGCGGTTCACCCCTCCACTTT	TRBV11-2	TRBJ1-6	TRBD1	NA
CASSLMADTQYF	TGTGCCAGCAGCTTAATGGCAGATACGCAGTATTTT	TRBV7-9	TRBJ2-3	NA	NA
CASSPPGQQGGTQYF	TGTGCCAGCAGCCCCCCTGGCCAACAGGGCGGTACGCAGTATTTT	TRBV7-6	TRBJ2-3	NA	once
CASSRERPGDEQYF	TGTGCCAGCAGCCGGGAGCGTCCCGGGGACGAGCAGTACTTC	TRBV7-8	TRBJ2-7	NA	NA
CASSFSARNEQFF	TGTGCCAGCAGCTTTTCGGCCAGGAATGAGCAGTTCTTC	TRBV7-3	TRBJ2-1	NA	NA
CASDYLAGPRDPGDGTDTQYF	TGTGCCAGCGATTACTTAGCGGGACCGCGGGATCCAGGAGACGGCACAGATACGCAGTATTTT	TRBV21-1	TRBJ2-3	NA	NA